This T cell receptor (beta chain) was captured by sequencing in a study of regulatory T cells in long-lasting Graves disease (dated by TCRdb to the early 2020s). Broadly, across the study: Persistent Graves' disease was defined as persistently positive TSH receptor autoantibodies together with antithyroid drug treatment for over 5 years. Peripheral blood TCR sequencing and RNA sequencing compared persistent Graves' disease patients with newly diagnosed Graves' disease patients. The study took place in China and was registered as a clinical trial. TCR sequencing covered around 13 persistent and approximately 20 newly diagnosed Graves' disease patients, about 35 samples in total. Persistent Graves' disease patients in the clinical cohort had taken antithyroid drugs for approximately 10 years on average.

The sample's time point, from its label and the paper: persistent/refractory GD, antithyroid drugs over 5 years with positive TRAb. For both TCR sequencing and RNA sequencing, RNA was extracted from PBMCs in TRIzol. The diagnosis of Graves' disease was made according to American Thyroid Association guidelines. Patients for the study were recruited at an endocrinology department in Xi'an, China. From each patient, approximately 9 milliliters of peripheral blood was collected into an EDTA anticoagulant tube. Ficoll Paque Plus density gradient separation was used to isolate PBMCs, and no further T cell sorting was done. An Agilent 2100 Bioanalyzer and agarose gel were used to assess RNA quality, and a NanoDrop 2000 was used to measure RNA concentration. Study-level results and caveats: Compared with newly diagnosed patients, patients with persistent Graves' disease had lower TCR Shannon entropy and fewer highly expanded clones, which suggests clonal expansion. The small sample size was acknowledged by the authors as a limitation that may reduce accuracy. Only peripheral blood was studied, because thyroid tissue, the primary lesion, was inaccessible. Only the TCR beta chain was sequenced and analyzed. Persistent patients shared more public clonotypes among themselves (more than 2,500) than newly diagnosed patients did (roughly 920).

On this clonotype itself: This clone's antigen is unknown. No much larger clone exists at a distance of one base, and base qualities are not known.

The library was built by means of multiplex PCR. The listed sequencing device is Illumina HiSeq 4000. TCR beta libraries were built with iRepertoire HTBI primers and Arm-PCR amplification of CDR3 regions. Before sequencing, the PCR products went through gel purification. As for the original processing: A total of some 60 TRBV and some 15 TRBJ segments were identified across samples and were used for gene usage analysis of CDR3 amino acid clonotypes. Filtered high-quality paired reads were merged into contigs using COPE and FqMerger. BLAST was used to align contigs to the IMGT TRBV, TRBD and TRBJ reference genes, and CDR3 was defined following IMGT. Clonotypes above 0.1% frequency were classified as highly expanded clones. Repertoire diversity was measured by Shannon entropy, and V-J evenness by the Gini coefficient. Public clonotypes were defined as clonotypes shared by more than one individual. TCRdb redid the processing of the public reads, applying fastp at Q25 and MiXCR, and retained in-frame beta chains. Every distinct CDR3 protein forms one entry, paired with its most common genes and DNA. What appears here as the V and J calls and clone size reflects TCRdb's work, not the paper's. For this sample the table gives around 430,000 distinct CDR3 sequences, of which under 25% were detected only once. Around 13% of the sample goes to the ten largest clones.

This receptor was taken from a female donor with Graves disease. Source: peripheral blood mononuclear cells (PBMCs), taken when the disease was refractory, from a patient treated with antithyroid drugs.

The CDR3 corresponds to CASSFRGGGSNQPQHF. The sequence in DNA is TGTGCCAGCAGCTTTAGAGGGGGAGGAAGCAATCAGCCCCAGCATTTT. The sequence is built from TRBV5-4 and TRBJ1-5; a weak D assignment points to TRBD1 (6 bases agree). V sheds 2 bases and J sheds 1 base, leaving 13 bases between their ends. Taken from cysteine to phenylalanine, the CDR3 has 16 residues. Here the CDR3 DNA is all that survives: 48 bases in frame from base 1. The germline V gene (reference sequence) specifies SGHNT as CDR1 and YYREEE as CDR2.